One sample yielded the 31 T cell receptor beta chains listed below, sequenced in a study of T cell changes during pregnancy in multiple sclerosis. The assay was immunoSEQ multiplex PCR, and TCRdb's table has in-frame clones only and misses some. The sample comprises about 40,000 clones, 80% to 95% of which are singletons, and about an eighth rests with the top ten. Material: CD8+ T cells from peripheral blood mononuclear cells, obtained in the first trimester of pregnancy. These receptors originate from a female donor with multiple sclerosis, enrolled in a pregnancy study.

This rearrangement joins TRBV7-3 to TRBJ2-5; 10 nucleotides line up with TRBD1. There are 16 residues in the CDR3. From germline, CDR1 is SGHTA and CDR2 FQGTGA. V lost 1 base to trimming and J lost 5 bases; unmatched junction nucleotides: 7. The CDR3 sequence: CASSLSGTGVFETQYF. The CDR3, as DNA: TGTGCCAGCAGCTTAAGCGGGACAGGGGTGTTTGAGACCCAGTACTTC.

This chain joins TRBV29-1 and TRBJ2-2, with D maybe TRBD2 (6 bases). The CDR3 is 14 residues long. CDR1 SQVTM and CDR2 ANQGSEA come from the germline V gene. V was trimmed by 3 bases and J by 5 bases, leaving 13 bases between them. The CDR3 is CSVESPRGTGELFF. The CDR3 DNA follows: TGCAGCGTTGAGTCTCCCCGGGGGACCGGGGAGCTGTTTTTT.

This clone was detected only once. The J gene is TRBJ1-1, the V gene TRBV6-6; no definite D call. This CDR3 has 13 amino acids. Germline V gene data show CDR1 as MNHNY and CDR2 as SVGAGI (reference sequence). Trimming took off 6 bases at V and 4 bases at J, with 12 bases between the two ends. The CDR3 region has the DNA TGTGCCAGCAGCCAGATGGTGTCCACTGAAGCTTTCTTT. This sequence encodes CASSQMVSTEAFF.

The V gene is TRBV25-1, the J gene TRBJ2-5; weak D call: TRBD1 (7 bases). V shed 6 bases and J shed 4 bases, with 12 bases lying between them. The CDR3 sequence is 13 residues long. CDR1 is MGHDK, CDR2 SYGVNS, per germline. CDR3 DNA sequence: TGTGCCAGCAGATCAGGGGGAGGAGAGACCCAGTACTTC. Encoded protein: CASRSGGGETQYF. Full variable domain (rest looked up from reference TRBV25-1 and TRBJ2-5): EADIYQTPRYLVIGTGKKITLECSQTMGHDKMYWYQQDPGMELHLIHYSYGVNSTEKGDLSSESTVSRIRTEHFPLTLESARPSHTSQYLCASRSGGGETQYFGPGTRLLVL.

This clone was observed a single time. The J gene is TRBJ2-7, the V gene TRBV6-5, with 9 bases identical to TRBD1. The CDR3 runs to 14 residues. Germline CDR1 is MNHEY and CDR2 is SVGAGI. J was trimmed by 5 bases and V by 6 bases; bases with no gene match: 8. CDR3 residues: CASSFDRGSDEQYF. The CDR3 region has the DNA TGTGCCAGCAGCTTTGACAGGGGGTCCGACGAGCAGTACTTC.

The genes are TRBV7-9 and TRBJ2-3, with D possibly being TRBD2 (6 bases). The CDR3 runs 16 residues. Germline V gene lookup returns CDR1 SEHNR and CDR2 FQNEAQ (reference sequence). V was clipped by 1 base and J by 0 bases, with 11 bases between them. CDR3 in amino acids: CASSLGGVISTDTQYF. The CDR3, as DNA: TGTGCCAGCAGCTTAGGCGGGGTGATTAGCACAGATACGCAGTATTTT.

The rearrangement uses TRBV29-1 and TRBJ2-3; a weak D match, TRBD1 (5 bases). Germline V gene lookup returns CDR1 SQVTM and CDR2 ANQGSEA. There are 11 residues in the CDR3. Trimming shortened V by 3 bases and J by 7 bases, and 8 bases separated the two germline ends. CDR3 sequence (DNA): TGCAGCGTTGAGGACATGAATACGCAGTATTTT. Protein product: CSVEDMNTQYF.

This sequence joins TRBV25-1 and TRBJ2-2; 10 nucleotides align to TRBD1. This CDR3 is 17 amino acids long. CDR1 is MGHDK and CDR2 is SYGVNS in the germline V gene. The V segment lost 2 bases and the J segment 4 bases; nucleotides outside the gene matches: 7. The CDR3 protein is CASSEDKRDRGTGELFF. In DNA form, the CDR3 reads TGTGCCAGCAGTGAAGATAAACGGGACAGGGGCACCGGGGAGCTGTTTTTT.

The rearrangement uses TRBV4-2 and TRBJ2-3, with D possibly being TRBD2 (7 bases). V dropped 6 bases and J dropped 2 bases, with 15 bases sitting between them. Germline V CDR1 and CDR2: LGHNA, YNFKEQ. The CDR3 sequence is 15 residues long. Here the CDR3 DNA reads TGTGCCAGCAGTATAGACCGGGGGGCCACAGATACGCAGTATTTT. Residues: CASSIDRGATDTQYF.

This chain links TRBV7-9 with TRBJ1-6; 8 bases line up with TRBD1. Trimming at V came to 7 bases and at J to 10 bases, leaving 12 bases not matched to a gene. The CDR3 runs 15 residues. Looked up from germline, CDR1 is SEHNR and CDR2 is FQNEAQ (reference sequence). The CDR3 DNA follows: TGTGCCAGCACCCCAACAGGGACAGGTGGCTCACCCCTCCACTTT. The encoded protein is CASTPTGTGGSPLHF.

This clone appeared a single time. This chain connects TRBV5-4 to TRBJ2-1, with 9 nucleotides matching TRBD2. There are 14 residues in the CDR3. The J segment lost 5 bases and the V segment lost 10 bases, leaving 10 bases of the junction unmatched. Germline CDR1 and CDR2: SGHNT and YYREEE (reference sequence). The CDR3 reads CAYPAGGINNEQFF. The CDR3, as DNA: TGTGCCTACCCTGCGGGGGGGATTAACAATGAGCAGTTCTTC.

CDR3 loop: CASSGTGLQPQHF. As DNA, the CDR3 is TGTGCCAGCTCGGGGACAGGCTTACAGCCCCAGCATTTT. J is TRBJ1-5 and V is TRBV28; 8 nucleotides match TRBD1. V lost 8 bases, J lost 7 bases, and 7 bases stayed unmatched. CDR1 MDHEN and CDR2 SYDVKM come from the germline V gene. There are 13 residues in the CDR3.

This clone is a singleton in its sample. The rearrangement uses TRBV6-1 and TRBJ2-7; 8 bases match TRBD1. V shed 7 bases, J shed 1 base, and the junction held 6 bases outside the gene matches. In germline, CDR1 is MNHNS, CDR2 SASEGT. CDR3 length: 14 residues. In DNA, the CDR3 is TGTGCCAGCACAACAGACAGGGGATCCTACGAGCAGTACTTC. Translation: CASTTDRGSYEQYF.

V usage is TRBV27 and J usage is TRBJ2-5; D gene unclear. V lost 2 bases and J lost 4, with 8 bases in between. Germline V gene data show CDR1 as MNHEY and CDR2 as SMNVEV (reference sequence). This CDR3 has 13 amino acids. The CDR3 DNA follows: TGTGCCAGCAGTTTAAGAGGCGGAGAGACCCAGTACTTC. Translation gives CASSLRGGETQYF.

The chain joins TRBV27 to TRBJ1-5; D gene ambiguous. Germline V gives CDR1 MNHEY, CDR2 SMNVEV (reference sequence). The CDR3 extends over 13 amino acids. V was trimmed by 3 bases and J by 0 bases, leaving 3 bases between them. This CDR3 reads CASSFYSNQPQHF. As DNA, the CDR3 is TGTGCCAGCAGTTTTTATAGCAATCAGCCCCAGCATTTT.

V and J are TRBV11-2 and TRBJ1-6; D ambiguous. Per the germline V gene, CDR1 is SGHAT and CDR2 is FQNNGV. The CDR3 has 11 residues. The V end lost 11 bases, the J end lost 8 bases, and 10 bases lay between the germline ends. The CDR3: CAPAADSPLHF. The DNA for the CDR3 is TGTGCCCCCGCCGCGGATTCACCCCTCCACTTT.

The chain has TRBV2 and TRBJ2-1, with TRBD2 as a possible D gene (6 bases). Trimming left V 6 bases short and J 5 bases short, with 14 bases between. CDR1 is SNHLY, CDR2 FYNNEI, per germline. This CDR3 is built from 14 residues. In nucleotides, the CDR3 is TGTGCCAGCAGCGCCGGCGGAGGGGACAATGAGCAGTTCTTC. This gives the protein CASSAGGGDNEQFF.

The gene calls are TRBV6-1 and TRBJ1-1, with TRBD1 identical over 9 bases. J gave up 3 bases and V 4 bases, and 9 bases lay outside the gene matches. In germline, CDR1 is MNHNS, CDR2 SASEGT. The CDR3 runs 16 residues. CDR3 in amino acids: CASSVIPGQGDTEAFF. The CDR3 nucleotides read TGTGCCAGCAGTGTAATACCGGGACAGGGAGACACTGAAGCTTTCTTT.

J is TRBJ1-1 and V is TRBV27, with D perhaps matching TRBD1 (5 bases). The CDR3 loop spans 14 amino acids. CDR1 is MNHEY, CDR2 SMNVEV, per germline (reference sequence). Trimming cost V 3 bases and J 4 bases, with 12 bases left between them. The CDR3 sequence: CASSLAGLGTEAFF. The CDR3 bases are TGTGCCAGCAGTTTGGCGGGGCTTGGCACTGAAGCTTTCTTT.

The V gene is TRBV5-6, the J gene TRBJ1-1, with a tentative D call TRBD1 (5 bases). The germline V gene has CDR1 SGHDT and CDR2 YYEEEE. V was pared by 4 bases and J by 6 bases, with 13 bases between. The CDR3 has 13 residues. CDR3 region: CASSPGGAPEAFF. Here the CDR3 DNA reads TGTGCCAGCAGCCCTGGTGGGGCACCTGAAGCTTTCTTT.

The chain is built from TRBV9 and TRBJ1-2; 7 bases are shared with TRBD1. Germline assignment: CDR1 SGDLS and CDR2 YYNGEE. The CDR3 spans 16 residues. V shed 3 bases, J shed 5 bases, and the junction held 13 bases outside the gene matches. CDR3 sequence (DNA): TGTGCCAGCAGCGGACCTGACAGGGATGGGTTATATGGCTACACCTTC. Amino acid sequence: CASSGPDRDGLYGYTF.

The chain uses TRBV5-5 and TRBJ2-1, with 7 bases fitting TRBD1. Trimming cost V 4 bases and J 11 bases; bases outside gene matches: 9. Germline loops: CDR1 SGHKS, CDR2 YYEKEE (reference sequence). The CDR3 totals 13 residues. The chain's CDR3 is CASSPTGFDQQFF. CDR3 coding DNA: TGTGCCAGCAGCCCGACAGGGTTTGACCAGCAGTTCTTC. Together with reference TRBV5-5 and TRBJ2-1, the CDR3 gives the full variable domain: DAGVTQSPTHLIKTRGQQVTLRCSPISGHKSVSWYQQVLGQGPQFIFQYYEKEERGRGNFPDRFSARQFPNYSSELNVNALLLGDSALYLCASSPTGFDQQFFGPGTRLTVL.

The chain couples TRBV15 to TRBJ2-1; 7 bases agree with TRBD1. The CDR3 runs 14 residues. Germline V CDR1 and CDR2: LNHNV, YYDKDF (reference sequence). With 10 bases clipped from V and 8 bases from J, the junction kept 14 bases outside the gene matches. The CDR3 bases are TGTGCCATGAGCTTTGACAGGGCCTCAGATGAGCAGTTCTTC. It yields the protein CAMSFDRASDEQFF.

The chain employs TRBV9 and TRBJ2-1; 8 positions agree with TRBD2. The CDR3 runs 16 residues. Germline CDR1 is SGDLS and CDR2 is YYNGEE. The trim removed 4 bases at V and 7 bases at J, leaving 13 bases unmatched. CDR3 sequence: CASSIRTGTRGNEQFF. The CDR3 DNA reads TGTGCCAGCAGCATACGAACCGGGACTAGGGGAAATGAGCAGTTCTTC.

The rearrangement joins TRBV30 to TRBJ1-6; 9 bases align to TRBD1. Germline CDR1 is GTSNPN and CDR2 is SVGIG (reference sequence). The CDR3 is made up of 14 amino acids. The trim removed 3 bases at V and 10 bases at J, leaving 7 bases unmatched. The CDR3 spells CAWRPRDRESPLHF. Written as DNA, the CDR3 is TGTGCCTGGAGGCCCCGGGACAGGGAATCACCCCTCCACTTT.

The chain has TRBV7-2 and TRBJ2-1, with a tentative D call TRBD1 (6 bases). This CDR3 spans 17 amino acids. Germline V gene data show CDR1 as SGHTA and CDR2 as FQGNSA. Trimming took 5 bases from V and 0 from J, leaving 17 bases between them. The CDR3 DNA is TGTGCCAGCAGCCCCCAGGGGACGCACAGCTCCTACAATGAGCAGTTCTTC. The encoded protein is CASSPQGTHSSYNEQFF. The variable domain in full, with the rest retrieved from reference TRBV7-2 and TRBJ2-1, is GAGVSQSPSNKVTEKGKDVELRCDPISGHTALYWYRQSLGQGLEFLIYFQGNSAPDKSGLPSDRFSAERTGGSVSTLTIQRTQQEDSAVYLCASSPQGTHSSYNEQFFGPGTRLTVL.

The chain joins TRBV13 to TRBJ2-6; D uncertain. The CDR3 extends over 14 amino acids. CDR1 is PRHDT, CDR2 FYEKMQ, per germline (reference sequence). V lost 4 bases to trimming and J lost 4 bases, with 8 bases between them. In DNA form, the CDR3 reads TGTGCCAGCAGCTCTGAGATAGGGGCCAACGTCCTGACTTTC. It encodes CASSSEIGANVLTF. The full variable domain, its missing parts supplied by reference TRBV13 and TRBJ2-6, is AAGVIQSPRHLIKEKRETATLKCYPIPRHDTVYWYQQGPGQDPQFLISFYEKMQSDKGSIPDRFSAQQFSDYHSELNMSSLELGDSALYFCASSSEIGANVLTFGAGSRLTVL.

V gene TRBV27 combines with J gene TRBJ1-2, with 7 bases matching TRBD1. CDR1 MNHEY and CDR2 SMNVEV come from the germline V gene (reference sequence). The CDR3 extends over 13 amino acids. Unmatched junction bases numbered 9, after V lost 10 bases and J lost 4 bases. The CDR3 loop reads CATSRGQFYGYTF. The CDR3 DNA sequence: TGTGCCACCTCAAGGGGACAGTTCTATGGCTACACCTTC.

This clone was observed once. The junction departs from the called germline gene at one end, perhaps through a read error. This chain connects TRBV7-7 to TRBJ2-7; tentatively, D is TRBD2 (5 bases). This CDR3 contains 13 residues. Germline-derived CDR1 and CDR2 are SSHAT and FNYEAQ (reference sequence). CDR3 coding DNA: TGTGCTAGCAGCTTAATAGCGTCGAGCGAGCAGTACTTC. Translated: CASSLIASSEQYF.

This clone is deemed large (0.1 to 1%). The rearrangement uses TRBV19 and TRBJ2-3, with 9 bases aligning to TRBD1. Germline V gene sequence: CDR1 LNHDA, CDR2 SQIVND (reference sequence). The trim removed 0 bases at V and 5 bases at J, leaving 6 bases unmatched. The CDR3 contains 16 residues. The CDR3 region is CASSIDGTGYLDTQYF. As DNA, the CDR3 is TGTGCCAGTAGTATAGACGGGACAGGGTACCTAGATACGCAGTATTTT.

This rearrangement joins TRBV4-1 to TRBJ1-1, with TRBD1 identical over 8 bases. The length of the CDR3 is 16 residues. Trimming cost V 0 bases and J 7 bases; bases outside gene matches: 10. The germline gives CDR1 MGHRA, CDR2 YSYEKL. CDR3: CASSQEGQGAMVEAFF. CDR3 bases: TGCGCCAGCAGCCAAGAAGGTCAGGGGGCTATGGTTGAAGCTTTCTTT.